Each of the 10 T cell receptor beta chains below was sequenced from the same sample in a study of early T cells in non-severe SARS-CoV-2 infection. TCRdb passed the 5' RACE reads through MiXCR, listing each CDR3 protein once. This table has 60,000 to 85,000 distinct CDR3 sequences, about 14% appearing once. Sequencing was performed on whole blood. All receptors derive from an adult who was a healthcare worker with PCR-confirmed SARS-CoV-2 infection or an uninfected control (not recorded which).

This clonotype came up many times. The chain recombines TRBV11-2 with TRBJ2-1; TRBD1 agrees at 8 bases. Germline V gene data show CDR1 as SGHAT and CDR2 as FQNNGV. The ends lost 4 bases at V and 4 bases at J; junction bases unmatched: 21. This CDR3 comprises 20 residues. CDR3: CASSSPSTGERSARYNEQFF. The CDR3 DNA reads TGTGCCAGCAGCTCTCCGTCGACAGGGGAGAGGTCAGCCCGATACAATGAGCAGTTCTTC.

This clonotype was seen at least ten times. The chain employs TRBV11-2 and TRBJ1-6, with TRBD1 identical over 10 bases. Per germline, CDR1 SGHAT and CDR2 FQNNGV. The CDR3 covers 14 residues. V dropped 5 bases and J dropped 11; count of bases not matched to a gene: 6. The CDR3 coding sequence is TGTGCCAGCAGCGCCTCAGACAGGGGGCCACCCCTCCACTTT. Translation: CASSASDRGPPLHF. Drawing the rest from reference TRBV11-2 and TRBJ1-6, the complete variable domain is EAGVAQSPRYKIIEKRQSVAFWCNPISGHATLYWYQQILGQGPKLLIQFQNNGVVDDSQLPKDRFSAERLKGVDSTLKIQPAKLEDSAVYLCASSASDRGPPLHFGNGTRLTVT.

This clonotype was seen a handful of times. The chain is built from TRBV27 and TRBJ2-7, with TRBD2 identical over 12 bases. V shed 7 bases and J 4 bases; nucleotides not matched to a gene: 5. The CDR3 has 14 amino acids. Germline loops: CDR1 MNHEY, CDR2 SMNVEV (reference sequence). The CDR3 spells CASKPGLAGYEQYF. The DNA of the CDR3 is TGTGCCAGCAAACCGGGACTAGCGGGTTACGAGCAGTACTTC.

This chain links TRBV3-1 with TRBJ1-1; maybe TRBD1 (6 bases). Germline CDR1 and CDR2: LGHDT and YNNKEL (reference sequence). V lost 4 bases, J lost 0 bases, and 9 bases lay in between. The CDR3 has 14 residues. The CDR3, as DNA: TGTGCCAGCAGCCGCGGGACACTGAACACTGAAGCTTTCTTT. Its protein product is CASSRGTLNTEAFF.

This clonotype was seen many times. The rearrangement uses TRBV7-3 and TRBJ1-1, with 7 nucleotides matching TRBD1. V was clipped by 4 bases and J by 4 bases; unmatched bases: 6. From germline, CDR1 is SGHTA and CDR2 FQGTGA. The length of the CDR3 is 14 residues. The CDR3 sequence is CASSSRGQGTEAFF. The CDR3 coding sequence is TGTGCCAGCAGCTCTAGGGGGCAAGGCACTGAAGCTTTCTTT.

The chain joins TRBV5-1 to TRBJ1-3; unclear D gene. The CDR3 sequence is 16 residues long. V was cut by 0 bases and J by 0 bases, with 10 bases left in between. The germline gives CDR1 SGHRS, CDR2 YFSETQ. This CDR3 reads CASSLGGSSSGNTIYF. CDR3 DNA: TGCGCCAGCAGCTTGGGAGGCTCGTCCTCTGGAAACACCATATATTTT.

The chain carries TRBV7-2 and TRBJ1-2; D uncertain. The CDR3 sequence is 12 residues long. Germline CDR1 SGHTA, CDR2 FQGNSA. Deletions cut 0 bases from V and 6 bases from J, with 5 bases between. CDR3 sequence reads: CASSLAGHGYTF. DNA of the CDR3: TGTGCCAGCAGCTTAGCTGGCCATGGCTACACCTTC.

The chain links TRBV27 to TRBJ2-7; 8 bases line up with TRBD1. Trimming at V came to 3 bases and at J to 0 bases, leaving 4 bases not matched to a gene. The germline V gene has CDR1 MNHEY and CDR2 SMNVEV (reference sequence). The CDR3 sequence is 15 residues long. DNA of the CDR3: TGTGCCAGCAGTTTGCGGGACAGGAGCTCCTACGAGCAGTACTTC. This codes for CASSLRDRSSYEQYF.

This clonotype was found once. CDR3 amino acids: CASSLGGTVANYGYTF. The CDR3 bases are TGTGCCAGCAGCTTGGGGGGGACAGTAGCTAACTATGGCTACACCTTC. This chain links TRBV5-4 with TRBJ1-2; 7 bases map to TRBD1. In germline, CDR1 is SGHNT, CDR2 YYREEE (reference sequence). After removal of 0 bases from V and 0 bases from J, the junction contained 5 bases not matched to a gene. The CDR3 spans 16 residues.

This clonotype occurred a few times. CDR3 coding DNA: TGTGCCAGCAGCCCACCCCCTAGGGACGTCTACGAGCAGTACTTC. It specifies CASSPPPRDVYEQYF. The rearrangement links TRBV28 to TRBJ2-7; D tentatively reads TRBD1 or TRBD2 (5 bases each). Germline CDR1 and CDR2: MDHEN and SYDVKM. This CDR3 has 15 residues. V was cut by 6 bases and J by 3 bases, with 18 bases left in between.